This record looks at one TCR beta chain sequence and its context. Its target is unknown. This record belongs to a study of cytomegalovirus exposure and HLA in healthy donors. Overall study findings and caveats: Researchers counted 164 TCR beta chains as cytomegalovirus-associated. Reports state that TCR beta sequences accurately predicted most subjects' HLA-A and HLA-B alleles.

Trimming at V came to 1 base and at J to 1 base, leaving 4 bases not matched to a gene. This CDR3 has 16 amino acids. The germline V gene encodes CDR1 LNHDA and CDR2 SQIVND (reference sequence). Primers included in the PCR were 60 Vbeta and 13 Jbeta primers. TCRdb's copy holds only in-frame clones and misses some; the assay was immunoSEQ multiplex PCR. This table has 110,000 or so clones, roughly 70% appearing once. Sequencing was performed on PBMCs. The rearrangement uses TRBV19 and TRBJ1-5; 7 bases align to TRBD1. The source is a man aged 18 to 29 in good health and CMV-seropositive. The CDR3 DNA sequence: TGTGCCAGTAGTATAGTGTGGACAGGAAGCAATCAGCCCCAGCATTTT. It encodes CASSIVWTGSNQPQHF.